These 27 T cell receptor beta chains originate from one sample sequenced in a study of beta chain features in type 1 diabetes. All of the isolated RNA was reverse transcribed, so expressed TCRB transcripts were sequenced. TCRdb's copy holds only in-frame clones and misses some; the assay was immunoSEQ multiplex PCR. This sample has about 340,000 clones, with less than 9.5% found just once. The sequenced material came from central memory CD4+ T cells from blood. Every receptor here comes from a woman under 30 in good health.

This rearrangement joins TRBV15 to TRBJ2-1, with 8 bases identical to TRBD2. Trimming cost V 1 base and J 4 bases; bases outside gene matches: 9. Germline V lookup: CDR1 LNHNV, CDR2 YYDKDF (reference sequence). CDR3 length: 17 residues. CDR3 protein: CATSRAGVAGQYNEQFF. The CDR3 DNA sequence: TGTGCCACCAGCAGAGCAGGGGTAGCGGGGCAATACAATGAGCAGTTCTTC.

V and J are TRBV15 and TRBJ1-4, with D possibly TRBD1 on 5 matching bases. The CDR3 sequence is 14 residues long. Trimming left V 6 bases short and J 5 bases short, with 13 bases between. Germline V gene lookup returns CDR1 LNHNV and CDR2 YYDKDF (reference sequence). The CDR3 region has the DNA TGTGCCACCAGTAAACAGGCTCAAAATGAAAAACTGTTTTTT. This encodes CATSKQAQNEKLFF.

The chain couples TRBV28 to TRBJ2-3, with a possible D match to TRBD2 (5 bases). The V end lost 10 bases, the J end lost 4 bases, and 15 bases lay between the germline ends. CDR3 length: 13 residues. CDR1 and CDR2 from the germline V gene are MDHEN and SYDVKM. The chain's CDR3 is CATGGGTADTQYF. The CDR3 DNA follows: TGTGCCACAGGCGGAGGCACGGCAGATACGCAGTATTTT.

This clone was seen many times. The chain has TRBV7-8 and TRBJ1-5; D is ambiguous. This CDR3 region has 13 residues. Trimming left V 3 bases short and J 7 bases short, with 10 bases between. Germline V gives CDR1 SGHVS, CDR2 FQNEAQ. Here the CDR3 reads CASSLKAAQPQHF. The CDR3 region has the DNA TGTGCCAGCAGCTTGAAGGCGGCCCAGCCCCAGCATTTT.

The chain couples TRBV28 to TRBJ1-5; no definite D call. CDR1 and CDR2 from the germline V gene are MDHEN and SYDVKM. The length of the CDR3 is 13 residues. The V end lost 6 bases, the J end lost 5 bases, and 11 bases lay between the germline ends. In DNA form, the CDR3 reads TGTGCCAGCAGATATAACAGCTATCAGCCCCAGCATTTT. Protein: CASRYNSYQPQHF.

This clone has only a few counts. The chain carries TRBV11-2 and TRBJ2-5; 12 bases align to TRBD2. V gave up 5 bases and J gave up 5 bases; unmatched junction bases: 15. This CDR3 is 18 amino acids long. In germline, CDR1 is SGHAT, CDR2 FQNNGV. CDR3 in DNA: TGTGCCAGCAGCCGGAGACGGACTAGCGGGAAAGGAAGGGAGACCCAGTACTTC. This encodes CASSRRRTSGKGRETQYF. Filled out from reference TRBV11-2 and TRBJ2-5, the complete variable domain reads EAGVAQSPRYKIIEKRQSVAFWCNPISGHATLYWYQQILGQGPKLLIQFQNNGVVDDSQLPKDRFSAERLKGVDSTLKIQPAKLEDSAVYLCASSRRRTSGKGRETQYFGPGTRLLVL.

The chain joins TRBV5-4 to TRBJ2-5; either TRBD1 or TRBD2 may supply D (5 bases each). V lost 4 bases and J 4 bases, leaving 14 bases between the germline ends. The germline V gene has CDR1 SGHNT and CDR2 YYREEE (reference sequence). This CDR3 spans 14 amino acids. CDR3 in amino acids: CASSLTGRRETQYF. Written as DNA, the CDR3 is TGTGCCAGCAGCCTGACGGGACGGCGAGAGACCCAGTACTTC.

This clone showed up just a few times. The genes are TRBV18 and TRBJ1-4, with no clear D. CDR3 size: 14 residues. V was pared by 0 bases and J by 5 bases, with 7 bases between. Germline CDR1 is KGHSH and CDR2 is LQKENI. The CDR3 sequence: CASSPPVRNEKLFF. CDR3 sequence (DNA): TGTGCCAGCTCACCACCAGTGCGAAATGAAAAACTGTTTTTT.

A few counts support this clone. V and J are TRBV18 and TRBJ2-5, with 7 bases identical to TRBD1. V dropped 7 bases and J dropped 5; count of bases not matched to a gene: 7. Germline CDR1 reads KGHSH; CDR2 reads LQKENI. CDR3 length: 13 residues. The CDR3 region is CASYGDREETQYF. CDR3 DNA: TGTGCCAGCTACGGAGACAGGGAGGAGACCCAGTACTTC.

This clone has more than one count but fewer than ten. The V gene is TRBV28, the J gene TRBJ2-3, with D possibly matching TRBD1 (6 bases). The CDR3 has 13 residues. Trimming shortened V by 5 bases and J by 5 bases, and 11 bases separated the two germline ends. The germline CDR1 and CDR2 sequences are MDHEN and SYDVKM. The CDR3 loop reads CASSPYRVDTQYF. The CDR3 DNA is TGTGCCAGCAGTCCCTACAGGGTAGATACGCAGTATTTT. Full variable domain (remainder filled in from reference TRBV28 and TRBJ2-3): DVKVTQSSRYLVKRTGEKVFLECVQDMDHENMFWYRQDPGLGLRLIYFSYDVKMKEKGDIPEGYSVSREKKERFSLILESASTNQTSMYLCASSPYRVDTQYFGPGTRLTVL.

V and J are TRBV6-1 and TRBJ2-7; tentatively, D is TRBD1 or TRBD2 (5 bases each). V was cut by 6 bases and J by 5 bases, with 17 bases left in between. The CDR3 runs 14 residues. Germline loops: CDR1 MNHNS, CDR2 SASEGT. CDR3 in DNA: TGTGCCAGCAGCCGGCCCCTCGGGGCGAACGAGCAGTACTTC. It codes for CASSRPLGANEQYF.

The chain has TRBV7-3 and TRBJ2-5; D is uncertain. With 8 bases removed from V and 6 bases from J, the gap between germline ends came to 7 bases. The CDR3 spans 10 residues. The germline gives CDR1 SGHTA, CDR2 FQGTGA. The chain's CDR3 is CASSAKTQYF. CDR3 bases: TGTGCCAGCTCCGCGAAGACCCAGTACTTC.

This clone was seen a few times. In the same sample, other DNA sequences code for this CDR3. J is TRBJ2-1 and V is TRBV7-3, with D tentatively TRBD2 (7 bases). Trimming took off 7 bases at V and 4 bases at J, with 17 bases between the two ends. From germline, CDR1 is SGHTA and CDR2 FQGTGA. This CDR3 spans 15 amino acids. CDR3 DNA sequence: TGTGCCAGCACCCAAAGGGGGGGCAGATACAATGAGCAGTTCTTC. This encodes CASTQRGGRYNEQFF.

This clone came up a few times. The V call is TRBV9, the J call TRBJ2-3; D is perhaps TRBD2 (6 bases). The CDR3 consists of 15 residues. V dropped 0 bases and J dropped 1 base, with 9 bases sitting between them. The germline V gene encodes CDR1 SGDLS and CDR2 YYNGEE. CDR3 sequence: CASSVAREGTDTQYF. The DNA of the CDR3 is TGTGCCAGCAGCGTAGCGAGGGAGGGCACAGATACGCAGTATTTT.

This clone appeared a few times. The chain joins TRBV7-2 to TRBJ2-7; 8 positions agree with TRBD1. Trimming removed 5 bases from V and 3 bases from J; junction bases left unmatched: 9. This CDR3 spans 15 amino acids. Germline values: CDR1 SGHTA, CDR2 FQGNSA. The CDR3 sequence is CASSVGPGGYYEQYF. The DNA for the CDR3 is TGTGCCAGCAGCGTGGGCCCAGGGGGCTACTACGAGCAGTACTTC. The whole variable domain, remainder taken from reference TRBV7-2 and TRBJ2-7, is GAGVSQSPSNKVTEKGKDVELRCDPISGHTALYWYRQSLGQGLEFLIYFQGNSAPDKSGLPSDRFSAERTGGSVSTLTIQRTQQEDSAVYLCASSVGPGGYYEQYFGPGTRLTVT.

This clone was detected only a few times. This sequence joins TRBV5-1 and TRBJ2-7; 7 nucleotides agree with TRBD1. The V gene end was trimmed by 3 bases and the J gene end by 0 bases; junction bases not matched to a gene: 3. CDR1 SGHRS and CDR2 YFSETQ come from the germline V gene. This CDR3 region has 14 residues. CDR3 nucleotides: TGCGCCAGCAGCTCACAGGGGAGCTCCTACGAGCAGTACTTC. It translates to CASSSQGSSYEQYF.

This clone was picked up a small number of times. For the CDR3, the DNA is TGCGCCAGCAGCTTGAATCCCGGGACAGGGGGTAGCACTGAAGCTTTCTTT. It is translated as CASSLNPGTGGSTEAFF. This chain connects TRBV5-1 to TRBJ1-1; 11 bases agree with TRBD1. Germline V gives CDR1 SGHRS, CDR2 YFSETQ. After removal of 1 base from V and 4 bases from J, the junction contained 9 bases not matched to a gene. The length of the CDR3 is 17 residues.

The V gene is TRBV6-5, the J gene TRBJ2-7; no clear D gene. V was shortened by 5 bases and J by 5 bases, with 7 bases between the two germline ends. Germline V gene lookup returns CDR1 MNHEY and CDR2 SVGAGI. The CDR3 has 11 amino acids. CDR3 sequence reads: CASSRKNEQYF. DNA for the CDR3: TGTGCCAGCAGTCGCAAGAACGAGCAGTACTTC.

This clone was seen a handful of times. The CDR3, as DNA: TGCAGCGTTCTTTGGGGGACAGGGGGCGACCAAGAGACCCAGTACTTC. It translates to CSVLWGTGGDQETQYF. J is TRBJ2-5 and V is TRBV29-1, with 12 bases fitting TRBD1. The CDR3 spans 16 residues. Germline V lookup: CDR1 SQVTM, CDR2 ANQGSEA. Trimming took 5 bases from V and 0 from J; bases not matched to a gene: 7.

The chain is built from TRBV19 and TRBJ2-2; D is ambiguous. This CDR3 spans 16 amino acids. Deletions cut 3 bases from V and 1 base from J, with 12 bases between. Germline CDR1 is LNHDA and CDR2 is SQIVND (reference sequence). CDR3 region: CASSITSQGNTGELFF. The CDR3 DNA sequence: TGTGCCAGTAGTATCACGTCCCAAGGGAACACCGGGGAGCTGTTTTTT.

This clone was seen more than once but under ten times. The rearrangement uses TRBV6-5 and TRBJ2-2, with TRBD1 matching 8 bases. Per germline, CDR1 MNHEY and CDR2 SVGAGI. There are 15 residues in the CDR3. Germline trimming cut 5 bases from V and 4 bases from J; bases unmatched to any gene: 6. CDR3: CASSGGTGTTGELFF. CDR3 DNA: TGTGCCAGCAGTGGAGGGACAGGTACCACCGGGGAGCTGTTTTTT.

This clone was picked up a small number of times. The chain carries TRBV27 and TRBJ1-1, with a possible D match to TRBD1 (5 bases). The CDR3 is 16 residues long. Germline V gives CDR1 MNHEY, CDR2 SMNVEV (reference sequence). Trimming took off 2 bases at V and 1 base at J, with 14 bases between the two ends. The CDR3 nucleotides read TGTGCCAGCAGTTTAGGCTGGGGGGTGGCGAACACTGAAGCTTTCTTT. It yields the protein CASSLGWGVANTEAFF.

This clone was recorded a few times. The V call is TRBV4-3, the J call TRBJ2-7; D could derive from TRBD1 or TRBD2 (6 bases each). Trimming removed 5 bases from V and 7 bases from J, with 12 bases in between. Germline V gives CDR1 LGHNA, CDR2 YSLEER. This CDR3 contains 12 residues. CDR3 in amino acids: CASSNRAGEQYF. CDR3 nucleotides: TGCGCCAGCAGCAACAGGGCGGGGGAGCAGTACTTC.

This clone has a handful of counts. The chain employs TRBV4-2 and TRBJ2-7, with D tentatively TRBD2 (7 bases). CDR1 is LGHNA and CDR2 is YNFKEQ in the germline V gene. The CDR3 spans 17 residues. V was clipped by 4 bases and J by 0 bases, with 19 bases between them. CDR3 DNA: TGTGCCAGCAGCCGAGGTGTGACGGGGGGCACCTCCTACGAGCAGTACTTC. It translates to CASSRGVTGGTSYEQYF.

This clone was counted a few times. The DNA for the CDR3 is TGTGCCAGCAGCTTGGGACAGGCGGGTGGAAACACCATATATTTT. This gives the protein CASSLGQAGGNTIYF. The chain recombines TRBV6-5 with TRBJ1-3; 8 bases map to TRBD1. After removal of 6 bases from V and 3 bases from J, the junction contained 7 bases not matched to a gene. CDR3 length: 15 residues. The germline V gene encodes CDR1 MNHEY and CDR2 SVGAGI.

The sample holds a few counts of this clone. V and J are TRBV14 and TRBJ2-3; D may match TRBD1 or TRBD2 (6 bases each). This CDR3 is 13 amino acids long. Germline lookup yields CDR1 SGHDN and CDR2 FVKESK. The V gene lost 6 bases and the J gene lost 4 bases, with 11 bases spanning the gap. CDR3 in DNA: TGTGCCAGCAGTTCAAGGGGGGCAGATACGCAGTATTTT. As protein: CASSSRGADTQYF.

Only a few counts were recorded for this clone. The V gene is TRBV13, the J gene TRBJ2-1; a weak D match, TRBD2 (6 bases). Germline CDR1 PRHDT, CDR2 FYEKMQ (reference sequence). V lost 0 bases and J lost 3, with 12 bases in between. The CDR3 has 16 amino acids. CDR3 region: CASSLGSGVFYNEQFF. The CDR3 DNA is TGTGCCAGCAGCTTAGGGTCGGGAGTTTTCTACAATGAGCAGTTCTTC.